These T cell receptor beta chains were read from a single sample in a study of blood T cell repertoires in COVID-19. Assay used: immunoSEQ multiplex PCR; TCRdb lists only in-frame clones, some missing. The repertoire has about 320,000 clones, 90% to 95% of them found once; the top ten carry around 3.9%. Sequenced: PBMCs or T cells enriched from blood (not recorded which). The receptors stem from a woman in her twenties or thirties who had been exposed to COVID-19. The CDR3 runs from the conserved cysteine through the conserved F or W. A D gene is named only where the DNA matches it firmly. Expanded clones are given a class, and other clones once, few, many or no size at all.

clone size: once
D gene: NA
V gene: TRBV9
J gene: TRBJ1-1
CDR3 protein: CASSVYQGTMNTEAFF
CDR3 DNA: TGTGCCAGCAGCGTATACCAGGGAACCATGAACACTGAAGCTTTCTTT

clone size: NA
D gene: NA
V gene: TRBV9
J gene: TRBJ1-6
CDR3 protein: CASSALVGQSPLHF
CDR3 DNA: TGTGCCAGCAGCGCCCTTGTCGGACAATCACCCCTCCACTTT

clone size: NA
D gene: NA
V gene: TRBV6-2/TRBV6-3
J gene: TRBJ1-6
CDR3 protein: CASSYGGRPMNSPLHF
CDR3 DNA: TGTGCCAGCAGTTACGGAGGGAGACCTATGAATTCACCCCTCCACTTT

clone size: NA
D gene: NA
V gene: TRBV19
J gene: TRBJ2-7
CDR3 protein: CASSVGSSYEQYF
CDR3 DNA: TGTGCCAGTAGTGTCGGGTCCTCCTACGAGCAGTACTTC

clone size: NA
D gene: NA
V gene: TRBV7-2
J gene: TRBJ1-1
CDR3 protein: CASSSGQPRQAFF
CDR3 DNA: TGTGCCAGCAGCTCTGGACAGCCCAGACAAGCTTTCTTT

clone size: NA
D gene: NA
V gene: TRBV29-1
J gene: TRBJ1-1
CDR3 protein: CSVVSQNTEAFF
CDR3 DNA: TGCAGCGTTGTAAGCCAAAACACTGAAGCTTTCTTT

clone size: NA
D gene: NA
V gene: TRBV7-9
J gene: TRBJ1-1
CDR3 protein: CASSLWAVGANTEAFF
CDR3 DNA: TGTGCCAGCAGCTTATGGGCAGTGGGCGCCAACACTGAAGCTTTCTTT

clone size: NA
D gene: TRBD2
V gene: TRBV5-1
J gene: TRBJ2-5
CDR3 protein: CASSWGLAGGEETQYF
CDR3 DNA: TGCGCCAGCAGCTGGGGACTAGCGGGGGGTGAGGAGACCCAGTACTTC

clone size: NA
D gene: NA
V gene: TRBV15
J gene: TRBJ2-1
CDR3 protein: CATSRDPTPLISDEQFF
CDR3 DNA: TGTGCCACCAGCAGAGATCCCACCCCCCTCATAAGCGATGAGCAGTTCTTC

clone size: NA
D gene: TRBD1
V gene: TRBV28
J gene: TRBJ1-5
CDR3 protein: CASSAGGSNQPQHF
CDR3 DNA: TGTGCCAGCTCCGCAGGGGGTAGCAATCAGCCCCAGCATTTT

clone size: NA
D gene: NA
V gene: TRBV4-1
J gene: TRBJ2-7
CDR3 protein: CASSQVSLVSYEQYF
CDR3 DNA: TGCGCCAGCAGCCAAGTGAGTCTAGTGTCCTACGAGCAGTACTTC

clone size: NA
D gene: NA
V gene: TRBV7-9
J gene: TRBJ2-7
CDR3 protein: CASSPFTGSSSYEQYF
CDR3 DNA: TGTGCCAGCAGTCCTTTTACGGGGTCTAGCTCCTACGAGCAGTACTTC

clone size: NA
D gene: TRBD1
V gene: TRBV18
J gene: TRBJ1-2
CDR3 protein: CASSPGTGRDGYTF
CDR3 DNA: TGTGCCAGCTCACCAGGGACAGGGAGGGATGGCTACACCTTC

clone size: NA
D gene: NA
V gene: TRBV16
J gene: TRBJ1-5
CDR3 protein: CASSQWGGNQPQHF
CDR3 DNA: TGTGCCAGCAGCCAATGGGGGGGCAATCAGCCCCAGCATTTT

clone size: NA
D gene: NA
V gene: TRBV5-4
J gene: TRBJ2-5
CDR3 protein: CASTIRGRGSGSQETQYF
CDR3 DNA: TGTGCCAGCACCATTCGGGGGCGGGGGTCGGGGAGCCAAGAGACCCAGTACTTC

clone size: NA
D gene: NA
V gene: TRBV6-5
J gene: TRBJ2-3
CDR3 protein: CASSRGDTQYF
CDR3 DNA: TGTGCCAGCAGCCGGGGGGATACGCAGTATTTT

clone size: NA
D gene: NA
V gene: TRBV24-1
J gene: TRBJ1-4
CDR3 protein: CATSDASSNEKLFF
CDR3 DNA: TGTGCCACCAGTGATGCGAGTTCTAATGAAAAACTGTTTTTT

clone size: NA
D gene: NA
V gene: TRBV15
J gene: TRBJ1-5
CDR3 protein: CATSRDLGAYQPQHF
CDR3 DNA: TGTGCCACCAGCAGAGATTTGGGGGCTTATCAGCCCCAGCATTTT